What follows is one TCR beta chain and its context. Its specificity is unknown. The data belong to a study of cytomegalovirus exposure and HLA in healthy donors. Study results and limitations: The study listed 164 cytomegalovirus-associated TCR beta chains. Segments of the TCR beta V type were, in most cases, productive about 87% or about 30% of the time in an earlier analysis.

The CDR3 is 14 residues long. V lost 2 bases to trimming and J lost 5 bases; unmatched junction nucleotides: 4. The germline V gene has CDR1 MNHEY and CDR2 SVGAGI. Researchers ran the PCR with 60 Vbeta and 13 Jbeta primers. Assay used: immunoSEQ multiplex PCR; TCRdb lists only in-frame clones, some missing. The data contain 130,000 or so clones, about 77% of them seen just once; the ten biggest clones take up under 2%. The chain is built from TRBV6-5 and TRBJ2-7, with TRBD1 matching over 9 bases. The sample taken for sequencing was PBMCs. This clonotype was obtained from a female donor in good health and CMV-seronegative. The CDR3 DNA follows: TGTGCCAGCAGTTACGGAGGGACAGGGAACGAGCAGTACTTC. Its protein product is CASSYGGTGNEQYF.